This entry is about one TCR beta chain. What it binds is unknown. This CDR3 has 15 residues. V lost 6 bases, J lost 1 base, and 4 bases stayed unmatched. Germline CDR1 is LGHDT and CDR2 is YNNKEL (reference sequence). Sequencing used immunoSEQ multiplex PCR; TCRdb keeps in-frame clones, though not all of them. Here the sample spans 150,000 to 200,000 clones, 70% to 90% being singletons. The sample belongs to a study of T cell responses to AZD1222 COVID-19 vaccine. Study-wide context: Combined were second doses at about 4 or about 12 weeks.

Points from the study as a whole: Reportedly, close to half of spike-specific TCRs are directed against unmutated variant regions.

The sequence was obtained from an adult in good health. The sample was peripheral blood, taken on day 0 of AZD1222 vaccination. The chain links TRBV3-1 (or the pseudogene TRBV3-2) to TRBJ2-3, with 10 bases lining up with TRBD2. The CDR3 is CASRLSGGGTDTQYF. The CDR3 DNA reads as TGTGCCAGCAGACTAAGCGGGGGGGGCACAGATACGCAGTATTTT.